The 12 T cell receptor beta chains reported below all come from one sample, sequenced in a study of cytomegalovirus exposure and HLA in healthy donors. 60 Vbeta and 13 Jbeta primers were used in PCR. Assay used: immunoSEQ multiplex PCR; TCRdb lists only in-frame clones, some missing. In the table there are 99,000 or so clones, roughly 13% of which are singletons. Sequencing was carried out using PBMCs. The receptors were gathered from a man aged 35 to 55 in good health and CMV-seropositive.

The chain is built from TRBV2 and TRBJ2-7, with D perhaps TRBD1 (5 bases). Germline lookup yields CDR1 SNHLY and CDR2 FYNNEI. Trimming left V 7 bases short and J 5 bases short, with 18 bases between. The CDR3 has 14 amino acids. CDR3 loop: CASTVEVGVDEQYF. In nucleotides, the CDR3 is TGTGCCAGCACCGTCGAAGTAGGGGTCGACGAGCAGTACTTC.

This clone showed up just a few times. V and J are TRBV5-6 and TRBJ1-2, with D possibly being TRBD1 (6 bases). The CDR3 runs to 13 residues. Germline V lookup: CDR1 SGHDT, CDR2 YYEEEE. The germline V and J ends were trimmed by 4 bases and 3 bases, with 10 bases remaining between them. DNA of the CDR3: TGTGCCAGCAGCCCGGACAGTTACTATGGCTACACCTTC. Amino acid sequence: CASSPDSYYGYTF.

This clone turned up a few times. V usage is TRBV29-1 and J usage is TRBJ2-7; maybe TRBD1 (8 bases). CDR1 is SQVTM and CDR2 is ANQGSEA in the germline V gene. CDR3 length: 13 residues. With 7 bases removed from V and 7 bases from J, the gap between germline ends came to 20 bases. As DNA, the CDR3 is TGCAGCGCGCAGTACAGGGGGGGGTCAGAGCAGTACTTC. Its protein product is CSAQYRGGSEQYF.

The V and J genes are TRBV27 and TRBJ1-1; a possible D gene is TRBD1 (6 bases). CDR3 length: 15 residues. V was pared by 6 bases and J by 0 bases, with 14 bases between. CDR1 is MNHEY and CDR2 is SMNVEV in the germline V gene (reference sequence). The CDR3 coding sequence is TGTGCCAGCAGGCCCCGACAGGAGATGAACACTGAAGCTTTCTTT. It translates to CASRPRQEMNTEAFF.

The CDR3 spells CASSVDRAGNTIYF. DNA of the CDR3: TGTGCCAGCAGCGTAGACAGGGCTGGAAACACCATATATTTT. This chain joins TRBV9 and TRBJ1-3; D perhaps matches TRBD1 (6 bases). Germline CDR1 is SGDLS and CDR2 is YYNGEE. The CDR3 covers 14 residues. Trimming removed 0 bases at V and 2 bases at J, with 6 bases between.

The rearrangement uses TRBV27 and TRBJ2-7, with 9 bases matching TRBD2. The junction had 12 bases not matched to a gene; V was cut back by 4 bases and J by 5 bases. The germline gives CDR1 MNHEY, CDR2 SMNVEV (reference sequence). The CDR3 spans 16 residues. The CDR3 spells CASSSRLIAGAHEQYF. The CDR3 DNA reads as TGTGCCAGCAGTTCCCGTTTGATAGCGGGAGCCCACGAGCAGTACTTC.

The chain employs TRBV4-3 and TRBJ2-7, with TRBD2 matching over 11 bases. V lost 4 bases, J lost 5 bases, and 7 bases stayed unmatched. CDR1 and CDR2 (germline): LGHNA, YSLEER. CDR3 length equals 15 residues. Here the CDR3 reads CASSRLAGQGDEQYF. The DNA of the CDR3 is TGCGCCAGCAGCCGACTAGCGGGACAGGGTGACGAGCAGTACTTC.

This clone was found a few times. Other nucleotide sequences from this sample produce the same CDR3. The V call is TRBV5-1, the J call TRBJ2-3, with D tentatively TRBD1 (6 bases). The ends were cut back, 0 bases at V and 0 bases at J, with 8 bases in the middle. In germline, CDR1 is SGHRS, CDR2 YFSETQ. The CDR3 loop spans 15 amino acids. This CDR3 is CASSLGQGSTDTQYF. CDR3 nucleotide sequence: TGCGCCAGCAGCTTGGGTCAGGGGAGCACAGATACGCAGTATTTT.

A few counts support this clone. V usage is TRBV9 and J usage is TRBJ2-1, with D perhaps TRBD2 (5 bases). CDR3 length equals 17 residues. CDR1 is SGDLS and CDR2 is YYNGEE in the germline V gene. The ends were cut back, 3 bases at V and 3 bases at J, with 19 bases in the middle. This CDR3 reads CASSEVTGSQNYNEQFF. As DNA, the CDR3 is TGTGCCAGCAGCGAGGTGACGGGGTCGCAGAACTACAATGAGCAGTTCTTC.

This chain uses TRBV28 with TRBJ2-3, with TRBD2 matching over 8 bases. Germline loops: CDR1 MDHEN, CDR2 SYDVKM. Germline trimming cut 8 bases from V and 6 bases from J; bases unmatched to any gene: 7. There are 13 residues in the CDR3. CDR3 bases: TGTGCCAGCGGTACTAGCGGCCCGGATACGCAGTATTTT. Amino acids: CASGTSGPDTQYF.

There are a few counts of this clone. V gene TRBV6-5 combines with J gene TRBJ1-6; 7 bases map to TRBD1. Germline CDR1 MNHEY, CDR2 SVGAGI. The V and J ends lost 7 bases and 8 bases, in that order; junction bases with no gene match: 11. The CDR3 contains 15 residues. The CDR3 is CASKKGASRHSPLHF. The CDR3 bases are TGTGCCAGCAAAAAGGGGGCATCGCGACATTCACCCCTCCACTTT.

As for this clone: At the DNA level, this CDR3 is encoded by other sequences in the same sample as well. This CDR3 is CASSSGLNTGELFF. The CDR3 DNA is TGCGCCAGCAGCTCGGGACTCAACACCGGGGAGCTGTTTTTT. The V and J genes are TRBV5-1 and TRBJ2-2; TRBD2 might be the D (6 bases). Per the germline V gene, CDR1 is SGHRS and CDR2 is YFSETQ. The CDR3 consists of 14 residues. V lost 3 bases to trimming and J lost 2 bases, with 8 bases between them.